The TCR beta chain under discussion was sequenced for a study of shared clonotypes between healthy human individuals. Data came from immunoSEQ multiplex PCR; TCRdb stores just in-frame clones and leaves some out. The data contain about a million clones, approximately 75% of them singletons. This CDR3 region has 21 residues. Trimming left V 0 bases short and J 5 bases short, with 30 bases between. The J gene is TRBJ1-5, the V gene TRBV5-3, with D possibly TRBD1 on 5 matching bases. Being an ORF, TRBV5-3 has a function that is uncertain. This sequence originates from a man aged 18 to 29 in good health. Some clones in this sample may be carry-over from other donors' samples. Sequencing input: memory CD4+ T cells from PBMCs. Noted subset: CD45RA-negative fraction. This CDR3 reads CARSLVGGGRTYSGGDQPQHF. The CDR3 nucleotides are TGTGCCAGAAGCTTGGTAGGTGGGGGGAGAACGTACTCCGGTGGCGATCAGCCCCAGCATTTT.